This TCR beta chain came from a study of OX40 agonist ivuxolimab in advanced cancers. Study summary: The study treated patients with ivuxolimab, an agonistic anti-OX40 (CD134) antibody. Partial responses, seen in three patients, involved one hepatocellular carcinoma and two cutaneous melanomas.

V lost 5 bases and J lost 3; bases outside the gene matches: 14. This CDR3 spans 17 amino acids. CDR1 is MDHEN and CDR2 is SYDVKM in the germline V gene. Using immunoSEQ multiplex PCR, the repertoire was profiled, and TCRdb retains in-frame clones only, with some absent. The repertoire holds tens of thousands of clones, with 88% as singletons. Sequences were derived from CD4+ or CD8+ T cells sorted from blood, sampled in a trial of the OX40 agonist ivuxolimab. The rearrangement uses TRBV28 and TRBJ1-1; 8 bases are shared with TRBD1. The source is an adult with an advanced solid tumor such as melanoma, head and neck, liver or kidney cancer. For the CDR3, the DNA is TGTGCCAGCAGTCCTCGATTCGTGGACAGGGTGGACACTGAAGCTTTCTTT. It encodes CASSPRFVDRVDTEAFF.